The next 32 T cell receptor beta chains were all read from a single sample in a study of T cells in Graves' hyperthyroidism and ophthalmopathy. Authors of the study amplified TCR beta CDR3 regions from RNA transcripts. When the TCR CDR3 underwent first-round RT-PCR, the HTBI primer set was used. TCRdb itself ran the multiplex PCR reads through MiXCR, one entry per CDR3 protein. The repertoire has about 350,000 distinct CDR3 sequences, less than 20% of them found once; the top ten carry around 15%. The sample consisted of blood. The receptor source for this set is a woman between 40 and 50 years old with Graves' ophthalmopathy.

The CDR3 region has the DNA TGTGCCAGCATGCTACGCAGCACTTCGCGAACCTACGAGCAGTACTTC. Its translation: CASMLRSTSRTYEQYF. The chain recombines TRBV12-3 or TRBV12-4 with TRBJ2-7; D remains ambiguous. The CDR3 spans 16 residues. Trimming took off 7 bases at V and 2 bases at J, with 21 bases between the two ends.

This rearrangement joins TRBV2 to TRBJ2-7; possible D gene TRBD2, 5 bases. Deletions cut 11 bases from V and 4 bases from J, with 12 bases between. This CDR3 spans 11 amino acids. Germline V CDR1 and CDR2: SNHLY, FYNNEI. The CDR3 DNA sequence: TGTGCCCTGCGAGGGTCTTACGAGCAGTACTTC. This sequence encodes CALRGSYEQYF.

The genes are TRBV25-1 and TRBJ1-6, with D possibly being TRBD1 (5 bases). CDR3 length: 18 residues. Germline V lookup: CDR1 MGHDK, CDR2 SYGVNS. The ends were cut back, 8 bases at V and 0 bases at J, with 20 bases in the middle. The DNA of the CDR3 is TGTGCCAGCCTTGACAGAGTCCCGGGGAGCTCCTATAATTCACCCCTCCACTTT. It translates to CASLDRVPGSSYNSPLHF.

This clonotype occurred many times. The chain employs TRBV11-2 and TRBJ2-6; D not certain. Per germline, CDR1 SGHAT and CDR2 FQNNGV. The CDR3 is 17 residues long. Trimming stripped 1 base from V and 0 bases from J, with 10 bases between. The chain's CDR3 is CASSLGISSSGANVLTF. CDR3 sequence (DNA): TGTGCCAGCAGCTTAGGGATCTCTAGCTCTGGGGCCAACGTCCTGACTTTC.

This chain links TRBV5-4 with TRBJ2-5; D is unclear. The germline V and J ends were trimmed by 0 bases and 1 base, with 4 bases remaining between them. This CDR3 is 13 amino acids long. Germline values: CDR1 SGHNT, CDR2 YYREEE (reference sequence). This chain's CDR3 is CASSLESQETQYF. CDR3 sequence (DNA): TGTGCCAGCAGCTTGGAGTCCCAAGAGACCCAGTACTTC.

V is TRBV30 and J is TRBJ2-7; D may correspond to TRBD1 or TRBD2 (5 bases each). The ends were cut back, 7 bases at V and 1 base at J, with 14 bases in the middle. The germline V gene has CDR1 GTSNPN and CDR2 SVGIG (reference sequence). CDR3 length: 13 amino acids. The CDR3: CAYTDGASYEQYF. The CDR3 bases are TGTGCCTATACGGACGGGGCTTCCTACGAGCAGTACTTC.

This clonotype has a count of ten or more. This chain connects TRBV12-3 or TRBV12-4 to TRBJ1-1, with a possible D match to TRBD1 (5 bases). The CDR3 is 14 residues long. With 7 bases removed from V and 5 bases from J, the gap between germline ends came to 17 bases. The CDR3 here is CASTGAGGGTEAFF. CDR3 DNA: TGTGCCAGCACCGGAGCGGGGGGAGGTACTGAAGCTTTCTTT.

This clonotype appeared many times. The V and J genes are TRBV19 and TRBJ2-7; 7 bases match TRBD1. The ends lost 5 bases at V and 1 base at J; junction bases unmatched: 5. CDR1 and CDR2 (germline): LNHDA, SQIVND (reference sequence). CDR3 length: 14 residues. CDR3 loop: CASSPGQVSYEQYF. The CDR3, as DNA: TGTGCCAGTAGTCCCGGACAGGTATCCTACGAGCAGTACTTC.

The chain employs TRBV15 and TRBJ2-3; maybe TRBD1 (6 bases). CDR3 length equals 16 residues. From germline, CDR1 is LNHNV and CDR2 YYDKDF (reference sequence). V was clipped by 3 bases and J by 1 base, with 14 bases between them. The CDR3: CATSSEQGSGTDTQYF. In DNA, the CDR3 is TGTGCCACCAGCAGCGAACAGGGATCTGGCACAGATACGCAGTATTTT.

This clonotype was counted between two and nine times. One junction end disagrees with the germline gene, perhaps due to a read error. This chain uses TRBV4-1 with TRBJ2-2, with a possible D match to TRBD2 (5 bases). The CDR3 extends over 15 amino acids. CDR1 and CDR2 from the germline V gene are MGHRA and YSYEKL. The CDR3 region is CASSQVASSTGEMFF. The CDR3 nucleotides are TGCGCCAGCAGCCAAGTCGCCAGCTCCACCGGGGAGATGTTTTTT.

This clonotype has at least ten counts. J is TRBJ2-5 and V is TRBV20-1, with 7 bases identical to TRBD1. The germline CDR1 and CDR2 sequences are DFQATT and SNEGSKA (reference sequence). The J segment lost 4 bases and the V segment lost 3 bases, leaving 14 bases of the junction unmatched. The CDR3 length is 16 residues. The CDR3 region is CSASRQGQRGGETQYF. The CDR3 DNA is TGCAGTGCTAGCAGACAGGGCCAGAGAGGGGGAGAGACCCAGTACTTC.

V usage is TRBV30 and J usage is TRBJ2-6, with D maybe TRBD2 (7 bases). The CDR3 covers 14 residues. Between the trimmed V and J ends, which lost 7 bases and 4 bases, there was a span of 14 bases. The germline V gene has CDR1 GTSNPN and CDR2 SVGIG (reference sequence). DNA of the CDR3: TGTGCCTTGGGGGGGGGCAAAGGGGCCAACGTCCTGACTTTC. As protein: CALGGGKGANVLTF. Full variable domain (outside the CDR3, taken from reference TRBV30 and TRBJ2-6): SQTIHQWPATLVQPVGSPLSLECTVEGTSNPNLYWYRQAAGRGLQLLFYSVGIGQISSEVPQNLSASRPQDRQFILSSKKLLLSDSGFYLCALGGGKGANVLTFGAGSRLTVL.

In its sample, this clonotype was seen many times. V gene TRBV27 combines with J gene TRBJ2-7, with 7 nucleotides matching TRBD2. Germline CDR1 MNHEY, CDR2 SMNVEV (reference sequence). The CDR3 covers 14 residues. V was clipped by 2 bases and J by 2 bases; unmatched bases: 3. The CDR3, as DNA: TGTGCCAGCAGTTTACGGGGGGTCACCTACGAGCAGTACTTC. Translation: CASSLRGVTYEQYF.

This clonotype turned up a few times. The V gene is TRBV27, the J gene TRBJ1-5; the D gene is possibly TRBD1 (5 bases). Trimming took 3 bases from V and 5 from J, leaving 14 bases between them. This CDR3 comprises 15 residues. Germline loops: CDR1 MNHEY, CDR2 SMNVEV (reference sequence). In DNA form, the CDR3 reads TGTGCCAGCAGTTTCGCGCAGGGAGGGGATCAGCCCCAGCATTTT. Its translation is CASSFAQGGDQPQHF.

This clonotype was counted many times. The chain uses TRBV28 and TRBJ2-7; tentatively, D is TRBD2 (5 bases). Trimming took 8 bases from V and 4 from J, leaving 9 bases between them. The CDR3 consists of 11 residues. Per germline, CDR1 MDHEN and CDR2 SYDVKM. CDR3 in DNA: TGTGCCAGCCTATCGGGGTACGAGCAGTACTTC. Its protein product is CASLSGYEQYF.

This clonotype was counted only a few times. This sequence joins TRBV20-1 and TRBJ2-1; 13 positions match TRBD2. This CDR3 has 18 residues. The V gene end was trimmed by 6 bases and the J gene end by 2 bases; junction bases not matched to a gene: 13. CDR1 DFQATT and CDR2 SNEGSKA come from the germline V gene (reference sequence). CDR3 amino acids: CSAEPRTSGRAPYNEQFF. The CDR3 region has the DNA TGCAGTGCCGAACCCCGGACTAGCGGGAGAGCTCCCTACAATGAGCAGTTCTTC.

This clonotype was recorded at least ten times. The chain uses TRBV30 and TRBJ1-1; D gene ambiguous. Trimming removed 0 bases at V and 7 bases at J, with 12 bases between. CDR3 length: 13 amino acids. Per the germline V gene, CDR1 is GTSNPN and CDR2 is SVGIG (reference sequence). The CDR3 DNA reads as TGTGCCTGGAGTGTACGGGGTTCCGATGAAGCTTTCTTT. Amino acids: CAWSVRGSDEAFF.

This clonotype was recorded at least ten times. The CDR3 here is CSVERVSDGYTF. The CDR3 nucleotides are TGCAGCGTTGAACGGGTATCGGATGGCTACACCTTC. The genes are TRBV29-1 and TRBJ1-2; no firm D call. Germline V lookup: CDR1 SQVTM, CDR2 ANQGSEA. This CDR3 has 12 residues. Trimming shortened V by 2 bases and J by 6 bases, and 10 bases separated the two germline ends.

This clonotype came up a few times. Written as DNA, the CDR3 is TGTGCCAGCAGTTACCGCCCGAGAACCTACGAGCAGTACTTC. It yields the protein CASSYRPRTYEQYF. This rearrangement joins TRBV6-5 to TRBJ2-7; D gene ambiguous. There are 14 residues in the CDR3. V was cut by 2 bases and J by 2 bases, with 10 bases left in between. CDR1 and CDR2 from the germline V gene are MNHEY and SVGAGI.

This clonotype was detected a few times. The chain carries TRBV3-1 and TRBJ2-7; possibly TRBD1 or TRBD2 for D (5 bases each). The CDR3 spans 15 residues. Germline V gene sequence: CDR1 LGHDT, CDR2 YNNKEL (reference sequence). Between the trimmed V and J ends, which lost 4 bases and 4 bases, there was a span of 17 bases. The CDR3 is CASSPRVLGDYEQYF. CDR3 in DNA: TGTGCCAGCAGCCCCAGGGTCTTGGGGGATTACGAGCAGTACTTC.

Worth noting for this clonotype: Germline and junction disagree at one end, which may indicate a read error. This chain links TRBV10-3 with TRBJ2-7; TRBD1 agrees at 11 bases. Germline assignment: CDR1 ENHRY and CDR2 SYGVKD. The CDR3 extends over 16 amino acids. The chain's CDR3 is CAISVSRDRGSYEQSF. CDR3 sequence (DNA): TGTGCCATCAGTGTCTCGAGGGACAGGGGGTCCTACGAGCAGTCCTTC.

This clonotype was counted ten times or more. The V call is TRBV7-8, the J call TRBJ1-2; TRBD1 might be the D (5 bases). The germline CDR1 and CDR2 sequences are SGHVS and FQNEAQ. The CDR3 is made up of 13 amino acids. The germline V and J ends were trimmed by 5 bases and 5 bases, with 12 bases remaining between them. The CDR3: CASSPAGSYGYTF. The CDR3 DNA reads as TGTGCCAGCAGCCCCGCAGGGAGTTATGGCTACACCTTC.

Ten or more counts support this clonotype. The gene calls are TRBV10-3 and TRBJ2-7; tentatively, D is TRBD1 (5 bases). Deletions cut 6 bases from V and 2 bases from J, with 8 bases between. The CDR3 runs to 12 residues. The V gene's germline CDR1 is ENHRY and CDR2 SYGVKD. Written as DNA, the CDR3 is TGTGCCATCAGCCGGACAACCTACGAGCAGTACTTC. Protein product: CAISRTTYEQYF.

There are many counts of this clonotype. This chain joins TRBV19 and TRBJ2-5, with D hard to call. The CDR3 is made up of 14 amino acids. Per the germline V gene, CDR1 is LNHDA and CDR2 is SQIVND (reference sequence). With 3 bases removed from V and 4 bases from J, the gap between germline ends came to 12 bases. The CDR3 DNA follows: TGTGCCAGTAGTATCTACGATAACCCAGAGACCCAGTACTTC. Amino acid sequence: CASSIYDNPETQYF.

The chain joins TRBV20-1 to TRBJ2-7; 7 bases map to TRBD2. The CDR3 sequence is 13 residues long. The germline CDR1 and CDR2 sequences are DFQATT and SNEGSKA (reference sequence). Unmatched junction bases numbered 1, after V lost 0 bases and J lost 2 bases. The CDR3 loop is CSARDLAAYEQYF. The DNA of the CDR3 is TGCAGTGCTAGAGATCTAGCGGCCTACGAGCAGTACTTC.

This clonotype has at least ten counts. Since a much larger clone is just one base distant, this may be a read error. The CDR3 does not end in the conserved phenylalanine or tryptophan, so this is likely a read error. The V call is TRBV28, the J call TRBJ2-7; D is perhaps TRBD1 (7 bases). V was pared by 7 bases and J by 4 bases, with 14 bases between. Germline lookup yields CDR1 MDHEN and CDR2 SYDVKM. The CDR3 loop spans 13 amino acids. CDR3 bases: TGTGCCAGCAAAGGGGGCGGGATGTACGAGCAGTACTCC. Protein: CASKGGGMYEQYS.

The chain links TRBV30 to TRBJ1-5; D remains unclear. Trimming removed 0 bases from V and 3 bases from J, with 9 bases in between. This CDR3 is built from 14 residues. The germline CDR1 and CDR2 sequences are GTSNPN and SVGIG (reference sequence). The CDR3 loop is CAWSVTQSNQPQHF. The CDR3 DNA is TGTGCCTGGAGTGTGACTCAATCCAATCAGCCCCAGCATTTT.

This clonotype has ten or more counts. As DNA, the CDR3 is TGTGCCAGCTTCTCAGCGGGGGTGGGTTCCCGCTACGAGCAGTACTTC. This encodes CASFSAGVGSRYEQYF. The chain couples TRBV6-2 or TRBV6-3 to TRBJ2-7, with 8 bases matching TRBD2. The junction had 15 bases not matched to a gene; V was cut back by 8 bases and J by 3 bases. CDR3 length: 16 residues. The germline CDR1 and CDR2 sequences are MNHEY and SVGEGT.

Many counts were recorded for this clonotype. The chain combines TRBV6-7 with TRBJ2-7; the D gene is possibly TRBD2 (6 bases). TRBV6-7 is sorted into the ORF group, with uncertain function. This CDR3 region has 14 residues. V gave up 6 bases and J gave up 2 bases, with 14 bases separating them. In nucleotides, the CDR3 is TGTGCCAGCAGGCTGACTAGTCCTACCTACGAGCAGTACTTC. Amino acids: CASRLTSPTYEQYF.

This clonotype has at least ten counts. The chain has TRBV28 and TRBJ2-5, with D unclear. The CDR3 totals 15 residues. V dropped 7 bases and J dropped 7 bases, with 22 bases sitting between them. CDR1 is MDHEN and CDR2 is SYDVKM in the germline V gene. The DNA of the CDR3 is TGTGCCAGCAAAGTTAGCTCGACGACCGGAAGGACCCAGTACTTC. It specifies CASKVSSTTGRTQYF.

This clonotype was picked up many times. The chain carries TRBV5-1 and TRBJ2-4; D gene uncertain. From germline, CDR1 is SGHRS and CDR2 YFSETQ. This CDR3 region has 13 residues. V was trimmed by 1 base and J by 6 bases, leaving 8 bases between them. The CDR3, as DNA: TGCGCCAGCAGCTTGACGCATCCAAACATTCAGTACTTC. This codes for CASSLTHPNIQYF.

The genes are TRBV11-2 and TRBJ2-3; unclear D gene. The CDR3 runs 13 residues. The ends were cut back, 1 base at V and 10 bases at J, with 12 bases in the middle. The germline gives CDR1 SGHAT, CDR2 FQNNGV. CDR3 region: CASSLGRAQPQYF. The CDR3 coding sequence is TGTGCCAGCAGCTTAGGCCGGGCCCAGCCGCAGTATTTT.